Presented here are 4 T cell receptor beta chains from one specimen sequenced in a study of response to subunit inactivated influenza vaccine. From the RT-PCR reads, TCRdb called clonotypes with MiXCR, one entry per CDR3 protein. The table shows about 520,000 distinct CDR3 sequences, with around 7.9% occurring only once. This specimen consisted of PBMCs from blood, obtained around 25 months after vaccination. The receptor source for this set is a man between 50 and 69 years old who received an inactivated influenza vaccine.

This clonotype was detected only a few times. J is TRBJ2-1 and V is TRBV4-1; D is ambiguous. The CDR3 has 12 residues. V gave up 5 bases and J gave up 6 bases, with 8 bases separating them. Germline V gene data show CDR1 as MGHRA and CDR2 as YSYEKL. Here the CDR3 DNA reads TGCGCCAGCAGCGCAATGGCCAATGAGCAGTTCTTC. It translates to CASSAMANEQFF.

This clonotype was counted ten times or more. The chain employs TRBV20-1 and TRBJ2-5; a possible D gene is TRBD2 (6 bases). CDR3 length equals 13 residues. Germline CDR1 reads DFQATT; CDR2 reads SNEGSKA (reference sequence). V was pared by 3 bases and J by 6 bases, with 14 bases between. This chain's CDR3 is CSARWTTLKTQYF. The CDR3 nucleotides read TGCAGTGCTAGGTGGACTACTCTAAAGACCCAGTACTTC.

This clonotype was seen many times. The chain employs TRBV4-2 and TRBJ2-7; 10 bases are a match to TRBD1. The CDR3 loop spans 15 amino acids. V dropped 1 base and J dropped 5; count of bases not matched to a gene: 5. Germline loops: CDR1 LGHNA, CDR2 YNFKEQ. The CDR3 loop is CASSQVTGGFDEQYF. In nucleotides, the CDR3 is TGTGCCAGCAGCCAAGTGACAGGGGGCTTCGACGAGCAGTACTTC.

This clonotype was counted many times. The chain couples TRBV24-1 to TRBJ2-1; D uncertain. CDR1 is KGHDR, CDR2 SFDVKD, per germline. V was pared by 12 bases and J by 8 bases, with 16 bases between. The CDR3 sequence is 12 residues long. In nucleotides, the CDR3 is TGTGCCGTATCGGCGCCATGGGATGAGCAGTTCTTC. Protein: CAVSAPWDEQFF.